The 21 T cell receptor beta chains in this list originate from one sample, sequenced in a study of T cell responses to AZD1222 COVID-19 vaccine. The table came from immunoSEQ multiplex PCR; TCRdb's copy has only in-frame clones and leaves some out. The sample holds 97,000 or so clones; around 82% are singletons and the top ten take about 15%. The sample in question was peripheral blood, obtained on day 0 of AZD1222 vaccination. Source of these receptors: an adult in good health.

The chain links TRBV29-1 to TRBJ1-1, with D perhaps TRBD1 (6 bases). V was trimmed by 6 bases and J by 5 bases, leaving 19 bases between them. The germline CDR1 and CDR2 sequences are SQVTM and ANQGSEA. The CDR3 consists of 14 residues. CDR3 protein: CSVPEQGLGTEAFF. CDR3 nucleotides: TGCAGCGTACCCGAACAGGGTCTCGGGACTGAAGCTTTCTTT.

The chain couples TRBV6-5 to TRBJ1-3, with D hard to call. In germline, CDR1 is MNHEY, CDR2 SVGAGI. The CDR3 covers 14 residues. Trimming removed 0 bases at V and 5 bases at J, with 8 bases between. The CDR3 sequence is CASSYSNQRNTIYF. The DNA for the CDR3 is TGTGCCAGCAGTTACTCGAACCAACGAAACACCATATATTTT.

This rearrangement joins TRBV2 to TRBJ1-1, with 8 bases lining up with TRBD1. Per the germline V gene, CDR1 is SNHLY and CDR2 is FYNNEI. The trim removed 8 bases at V and 1 base at J, leaving 6 bases unmatched. This CDR3 has 14 amino acids. The CDR3 is CASVWTGQNTEAFF. CDR3 in DNA: TGTGCCAGCGTATGGACAGGGCAGAACACTGAAGCTTTCTTT.

The chain is built from TRBV30 and TRBJ1-2; D is undetermined. Germline lookup yields CDR1 GTSNPN and CDR2 SVGIG (reference sequence). Trimming pared 3 bases from V and 7 bases from J, leaving 12 bases between. The CDR3 has 12 residues. The CDR3 DNA reads TGTGCCTGGAGAGGGCCCCTTGGTGGCTACACCTTC. It translates to CAWRGPLGGYTF.

The chain is built from TRBV6-6 and TRBJ2-2, with D uncertain. The CDR3 sequence is 13 residues long. In germline, CDR1 is MNHNY, CDR2 SVGAGI (reference sequence). Trimming took 6 bases from V and 4 from J, leaving 9 bases between them. Here the CDR3 DNA reads TGTGCCAGCAGCCGGCAGCGCACCGGGGAGCTGTTTTTT. Protein sequence: CASSRQRTGELFF.

This chain links TRBV19 with TRBJ2-1; D tentatively fits TRBD1 or TRBD2 (5 bases each). The V end was cut by 2 bases, the J end by 4 bases, with 15 bases between. The germline CDR1 and CDR2 sequences are LNHDA and SQIVND (reference sequence). CDR3 length: 16 amino acids. The CDR3 sequence is CASSISGPSSYNEQFF. DNA of the CDR3: TGTGCCAGTAGTATATCGGGACCCAGCTCTTACAATGAGCAGTTCTTC.

This chain links TRBV4-3 with TRBJ2-2; 10 bases line up with TRBD2. Per germline, CDR1 LGHNA and CDR2 YSLEER. This CDR3 spans 17 amino acids. V dropped 0 bases and J dropped 6; count of bases not matched to a gene: 7. This chain's CDR3 is CASSQDGAGGPPGELFF. CDR3 in DNA: TGCGCCAGCAGCCAAGATGGAGCGGGAGGGCCGCCCGGGGAGCTGTTTTTT.

The J gene is TRBJ1-4, the V gene TRBV29-1; 7 positions agree with TRBD1. The CDR3 extends over 13 amino acids. Germline V CDR1 and CDR2: SQVTM, ANQGSEA. J gave up 6 bases and V 7 bases, and 8 bases lay outside the gene matches. The CDR3 DNA is TGCAGCGCCAGGGGCAGGGGGGATGAAAAACTGTTTTTT. It is translated as CSARGRGDEKLFF.

The rearrangement joins TRBV7-2 to TRBJ1-5; TRBD1 aligns across 9 bases. Germline V lookup: CDR1 SGHTA, CDR2 FQGNSA. The CDR3 totals 14 residues. Trimming at V came to 5 bases and at J to 9 bases, leaving 8 bases not matched to a gene. CDR3 protein: CASSEGTGRGPQHF. CDR3 DNA: TGTGCCAGCAGCGAAGGGACAGGGCGAGGGCCCCAGCATTTT.

The CDR3: CASSVGTGVGSTDTQYF. The CDR3, as DNA: TGTGCCAGCAGCGTTGGGACAGGGGTGGGGAGCACAGATACGCAGTATTTT. The V gene is TRBV9, the J gene TRBJ2-3, with 10 bases matching TRBD1. Germline V gives CDR1 SGDLS, CDR2 YYNGEE. The CDR3 is made up of 17 amino acids. Trimming at V came to 2 bases and at J to 0 bases, leaving 6 bases not matched to a gene.

This sequence joins TRBV4-2 and TRBJ1-2, with D possibly TRBD1 on 6 matching bases. The germline V gene encodes CDR1 LGHNA and CDR2 YNFKEQ. The CDR3 consists of 20 residues. The V gene lost 1 base and the J gene lost 2 bases, with 26 bases spanning the gap. CDR3 protein: CASSQGSDLAGDTANYGYTF. The CDR3 bases are TGTGCCAGCAGCCAAGGTTCTGACTTAGCCGGGGACACCGCAAACTATGGCTACACCTTC.

CDR3 sequence (DNA): TGTGCCAGCAGCACTAGTGACACTGAAGCTTTCTTT. Its translation: CASSTSDTEAFF. This rearrangement joins TRBV11-3 to TRBJ1-1, with unresolved D. V shed 5 bases and J shed 3 bases, with 7 bases lying between them. CDR1 SGHNT and CDR2 YENEEA come from the germline V gene. The CDR3 consists of 12 residues.

The chain links TRBV5-8 to TRBJ2-5, with TRBD1 identical over 8 bases. The ends lost 3 bases at V and 5 bases at J; junction bases unmatched: 12. Germline V gene data show CDR1 as SGHTS and CDR2 as YDEGEE. The CDR3 contains 16 residues. For the CDR3, the DNA is TGTGCCAGCAGCTCCTTAGGGCAGGGGGCGAGCGAGACCCAGTACTTC. It codes for CASSSLGQGASETQYF.

The CDR3: CASSLAGGFEQYV. As DNA, the CDR3 is TGTGCCAGCAGCTTAGCTGGTGGGTTCGAGCAGTACGTC. This chain uses TRBV7-9 with TRBJ2-7; D ambiguous. Germline V gene sequence: CDR1 SEHNR, CDR2 FQNEAQ (reference sequence). V dropped 0 bases and J dropped 6 bases, with 9 bases sitting between them. This CDR3 is built from 13 residues.

Only one count was recorded for this clone. The CDR3: CASSIQAWNTIYF. The CDR3 DNA reads TGTGCCAGTAGTATACAGGCCTGGAACACCATATATTTT. The rearrangement uses TRBV19 and TRBJ1-3; D unresolved. Deletions cut 2 bases from V and 7 bases from J, with 9 bases between. The V gene's germline CDR1 is LNHDA and CDR2 SQIVND (reference sequence). The CDR3 runs to 13 residues.

This chain connects TRBV2 to TRBJ1-2; D perhaps matches TRBD1 (6 bases). V lost 6 bases to trimming and J lost 4 bases, with 9 bases between them. Germline V gene lookup returns CDR1 SNHLY and CDR2 FYNNEI. The CDR3 is made up of 12 amino acids. The chain's CDR3 is CASRGGTYGYTF. Written as DNA, the CDR3 is TGTGCCAGCAGGGGGGGCACCTATGGCTACACCTTC.

The chain employs TRBV7-9 and TRBJ1-6, with TRBD1 as a possible D gene (6 bases). V lost 4 bases to trimming and J lost 10 bases, with 17 bases between them. CDR1 and CDR2 from the germline V gene are SEHNR and FQNEAQ (reference sequence). The CDR3 has 15 amino acids. This CDR3 reads CASSSQQGGRSPLHF. CDR3 bases: TGTGCCAGCAGCTCCCAACAGGGCGGACGATCACCCCTCCACTTT.

The V call is TRBV7-2, the J call TRBJ1-1, with D unresolved. The germline V gene has CDR1 SGHTA and CDR2 FQGNSA. This CDR3 contains 13 residues. V lost 5 bases, J lost 0 bases, and 7 bases lay in between. In DNA form, the CDR3 reads TGTGCCAGCAGCCGAAGCATGAACACTGAAGCTTTCTTT. It translates to CASSRSMNTEAFF.

The V and J genes are TRBV24-1 and TRBJ1-5; TRBD1 might be the D (6 bases). V shed 5 bases and J shed 7 bases, with 14 bases lying between them. Germline values: CDR1 KGHDR, CDR2 SFDVKD. There are 14 residues in the CDR3. CDR3 sequence (DNA): TGTGCCACCAGTGGTCCAGGGGCGGGACAGCCCCAGCATTTT. This gives the protein CATSGPGAGQPQHF.

The rearrangement joins TRBV18 to TRBJ1-1; D possibly corresponds to TRBD1 (5 bases). The CDR3 consists of 15 residues. From germline, CDR1 is KGHSH and CDR2 LQKENI. Trimming left V 3 bases short and J 5 bases short, with 16 bases between. Here the CDR3 reads CASSPVESRGTEAFF. As DNA, the CDR3 is TGTGCCAGCTCACCGGTAGAATCTAGGGGAACTGAAGCTTTCTTT.

The rearrangement joins TRBV4-1 to TRBJ2-1; 7 nucleotides agree with TRBD1. CDR1 and CDR2 (germline): MGHRA, YSYEKL. V was pared by 3 bases and J by 4 bases, with 6 bases of the junction left unmatched. The CDR3 is made up of 15 amino acids. CDR3 sequence: CASSQTGTVYNEQFF. CDR3 coding DNA: TGCGCCAGCAGCCAGACCGGGACAGTTTACAATGAGCAGTTCTTC.